This T cell receptor beta chain was observed in a study of blood T cell repertoires in COVID-19 (TCRdb year 2020). About the study as a whole: Samples covering the acute and convalescent phases of COVID-19 were provided by collaborators in the United States, Italy and Spain. The material from the prospective study consisted of cDNA or gDNA derived from T cells, B-cell-depleted T cells, or PBMCs. Where HLA class I and class II types were available, the types were taken from metadata supplied by the sample provider, not from assay-based typing. Deeply sampled blood TCRbeta repertoires from subjects exposed to, actively infected with, or recovered from COVID-19 were included in the dataset. A freely available public database, intended as a resource for researchers studying the immune response to SARS-CoV-2, is where the repertoires were released. Sample metadata almost always included a de-identified subject ID, COVID-19 status, age in years and sex. Samples were obtained from the ongoing ImmuneRACE study (first 160 participants) and from about 1,300 subjects provided by 6 global collaborators.

TCRbeta CDR3 regions were amplified from genomic DNA using the immunoSEQ Assay, a bias-controlled multiplex PCR. On the study's bioinformatics: Within the assay, amplification of reference gene primers was used to estimate how many nucleated cells each sample contained. To quantify the absolute abundance of each unique TCRbeta CDR3 rearrangement, sequence reads were collapsed and filtered. For each sample, productive Simpson clonality was calculated as the square root of Simpson's diversity index across productive rearrangements. TCRdb retrieved this table from immuneACCESS and kept in-frame rearrangements only. Not all clones are present; in checked studies, unresolved V genes account for under half, and no reason is known for the remainder. The V and J calls and clone size are taken from that table; D and trimming were inferred from the DNA. Recorded for this sample are around 240,000 clones; roughly 84% of them occurred a single time. The ten most abundant clones make up 1.4% of the sample.

Paper-wide results and their limitations: How much clinical and demographic metadata was included differed by source and by participant, and the metadata was provided uncurated.

Reading from cysteine to phenylalanine, the CDR3 counts 13 amino acids. Solely the CDR3 DNA is kept, with 39 bases framed from the first base. Trimming costs V 2 bases and J 7 bases, and their ends lie 9 bases apart. Via the germline V gene, CDR1 is SGHAT and CDR2 FQNNGV. On this clone: This receptor's antigen is unknown. No base-level quality is on record; no much larger clone is a single base apart.

Samples from volunteer blood donors who had recovered from COVID-19 were contributed by a second Seattle source. Whole blood was collected in K2EDTA tubes by collaborating institutions according to the institutions' own protocols. For TCRbeta analysis, collaborators shipped samples as frozen whole blood, isolated PBMCs, or DNA extracted from either of those sample types. This sequence was found in a woman aged 35 to 49 who had recovered from COVID-19. Sequenced sample: peripheral blood. Recombination linked TRBV11-2 to TRBJ1-3, with no reliable assignment of the D segment. DNA sequence: TGTGCCAGCAGCTTATCGGTATGGAACACCATATATTTT. It translates to CASSLSVWNTIYF.